The T cell receptor beta chain described here comes from a study of blood T cell repertoires in COVID-19. This clone was detected a few times. Method: immunoSEQ multiplex PCR; TCRdb's copy keeps in-frame clones and lacks some. Of tens of thousands of clones listed, approximately 88% are singletons. The germline V gene encodes CDR1 SNHLY and CDR2 FYNNEI. The CDR3 runs to 15 residues. Losses at the gene ends were 3 bases for V and 3 bases for J; bases not matched to a gene: 4. The sample taken for sequencing was peripheral blood. This clonotype originated in a woman in her thirties or forties with acute or convalescent COVID-19. The chain links TRBV2 to TRBJ2-7; TRBD2 matches 11 bases. DNA of the CDR3: TGTGCCAGCAGTGATACTAGCGGGAGAGGCTACGAGCAGTACTTC. It codes for CASSDTSGRGYEQYF.